This is a list of T cell receptor beta chains from one sample in a study of T cell repertoires in cytomegalovirus infection. These receptors lack a known antigen. TCRdb re-analysed the reads in MiXCR, keeping a single row per CDR3 protein. The table includes approximately 340,000 distinct CDR3 sequences, 25% to 35% detected once. The sequenced sample was cultured PBMCs, obtained from culture after CMV antigen stimulation. All receptors come from a human donor in good health (CMV status not recorded). Some clones in this sample may be carry-over from other donors' samples. CDR3s include the opening cysteine and the closing phenylalanine or tryptophan. The D gene is left open where the match is weak. Size is omitted from some rows. Given values are once, few, many or a class for expanded clones.

TRBJ1-3 | NA | NA | TRBV7-9 | TGTGCCAGCAGTACAGGCCCCGGCGACGGAAACACCATATATTTT | CASSTGPGDGNTIYF
TRBJ2-3 | NA | TRBD1 | TRBV12-3/TRBV12-4 | TGTGCCAGCAGTTTAATAGGGACAGGGCGGTTCACAGATACGCAGTATTTT | CASSLIGTGRFTDTQYF
TRBJ2-3 | NA | NA | TRBV12-3/TRBV12-4 | TGTGCCAGCAGAGCACTAGGCACAGATACGCAGTATTTT | CASRALGTDTQYF
TRBJ1-2 | many | TRBD1 | TRBV4-1 | TGCGCCAGCAGCCAACTGACAGGGAATTGGGGCTACACCTTC | CASSQLTGNWGYTF
TRBJ2-7 | few | TRBD2 | TRBV6-5 | TGTGCCAGCAGTTACTCATGGGTTAGCGGGAGCTCCTACGAGCAGTACTTC | CASSYSWVSGSSYEQYF
TRBJ1-2 | many | NA | TRBV7-2 | TGTGCCAGCAGCCCGGCGCGGGGAGGCTACACCTTC | CASSPARGGYTF
TRBJ1-1 | few | TRBD1 | TRBV24-1 | TGTGCCACCAGTGACCGGACAGGGGACACTGAAGCTTTCTTT | CATSDRTGDTEAFF
TRBJ1-1 | NA | NA | TRBV19 | TGTGCCAGTAGCCCGAGGGAGAACACTGAAGCTTTCTTT | CASSPRENTEAFF
TRBJ1-1 | many | NA | TRBV7-3 | TGTGCCAGTAGTTCAGGGGCCGGGACTGAAGCTTTCTTT | CASSSGAGTEAFF
TRBJ1-1 | NA | NA | TRBV12-3/TRBV12-4 | TGTGCCAGCAGTCGACGGGAGAACACTGAAGCTTTCTTT | CASSRRENTEAFF
TRBJ2-1 | NA | NA | TRBV5-1 | TGCGCCAGCAGTAGGGGGGCAGGGAATGAGCAGTTCTTC | CASSRGAGNEQFF
TRBJ2-1 | NA | NA | TRBV9 | TGTGCCAGCAGCCCGCCTTTTGGGATAGATGAGCAGTTCTTC | CASSPPFGIDEQFF
TRBJ2-1 | NA | NA | TRBV7-3 | TGTGCCAGCAGCCCGGCTTTGGGGCCCTTAGACAATGAGCAGTTCTTC | CASSPALGPLDNEQFF
TRBJ2-6 | few | NA | TRBV5-4 | TGTGCCAGCAGCCCACCGGCGGGGCCGGGGGGGGCCAACGTCCTGACTTTC | CASSPPAGPGGANVLTF
TRBJ2-7 | few | NA | TRBV10-3 | TGTGCCATCAGTACGGGAGGCAGGGGTCAATCCCACGAGCAGTACTTC | CAISTGGRGQSHEQYF
TRBJ2-7 | NA | TRBD1 | TRBV7-6 | TGTGCCAGCACCGTGTCATTCGGGGACAGGGGCGGCGAGCAGTACTTC | CASTVSFGDRGGEQYF
TRBJ2-5 | NA | TRBD2 | TRBV5-6 | TGTGCCAGCAGCTTAGCACTAGCGGGGTTTGAGACCCAGTACTTC | CASSLALAGFETQYF
TRBJ2-3 | NA | NA | TRBV20-1 | TGCAGTGCTCCTAGGCCAGATACGCAGTATTTT | CSAPRPDTQYF
TRBJ2-7 | many | NA | TRBV7-2 | TGTGCCAGCAGCTTAGGACGGGGCGAGCAGTACTTC | CASSLGRGEQYF
TRBJ1-1 | NA | NA | TRBV6-6 | TGTGCCAGCAGTTACTCTCGTGGGGCTGAAGCTTTCTTT | CASSYSRGAEAFF
TRBJ1-5 | NA | NA | TRBV6-6 | TGTGCCAGCAGTGAGGGGACGGCCTACAATCAGCCCCAGCATTTT | CASSEGTAYNQPQHF
TRBJ1-2 | few | NA | TRBV4-1 | TGCGCCAGCAGCCAAGATAGTAACGGCTACACCTTC | CASSQDSNGYTF
TRBJ2-7 | NA | NA | TRBV6-8 | TGTGCCAGCAGTGGGGGCCCGATCTACGAGCAGTACTTC | CASSGGPIYEQYF
TRBJ2-5 | few | TRBD2 | TRBV5-6 | TGTGCCAGCAAGCAACTAGCGGGGGACCAAGAGACCCAGTACTTC | CASKQLAGDQETQYF
TRBJ1-1 | NA | TRBD1 | TRBV19 | TGTGCCAGTATCCGGGACAGGGGTATTACTGAAGCTTTCTTT | CASIRDRGITEAFF
TRBJ2-1 | many | NA | TRBV29-1 | TGCAGCGTTGCACTAAACTACAATGAGCAGTTCTTC | CSVALNYNEQFF
TRBJ2-3 | NA | TRBD2 | TRBV28 | TGTGCCAGCACTCCAGCGGGGGAGGCAGATACGCAGTATTTT | CASTPAGEADTQYF
TRBJ1-5 | NA | NA | TRBV20-1 | TGCAGTGCTGGCCGGGCCCCGAAAAGGCTAAATCAGCCCCAGCATTTT | CSAGRAPKRLNQPQHF
TRBJ2-7 | few | TRBD2 | TRBV4-1 | TGCGCCAGCAGCCAGGAATACCCTGGGACTAGCGGAAATATGTACGAGCAGTACTTC | CASSQEYPGTSGNMYEQYF